The 23 T cell receptor beta chains listed next were all sequenced from one sample in a study of blood T cell repertoires in COVID-19. Generated by immunoSEQ multiplex PCR, the TCRdb table keeps only in-frame clones and is missing some. The repertoire holds about 42,000 clones, with around four fifths as singletons. The sequenced material came from peripheral blood. The origin of the receptors is a man in his fifties with active COVID-19.

This clone is a singleton in its sample. The V gene is TRBV7-8, the J gene TRBJ2-3, with D tentatively TRBD2 (6 bases). V was shortened by 0 bases and J by 6 bases, with 13 bases between the two germline ends. The V gene's germline CDR1 is SGHVS and CDR2 FQNEAQ. This CDR3 is 15 amino acids long. CDR3 bases: TGTGCCAGCAGCTTAGCTACCTCTAGCGTTGATACGCAGTATTTT. It encodes CASSLATSSVDTQYF.

The chain uses TRBV7-9 and TRBJ1-4; the D gene is possibly TRBD1 (6 bases). This CDR3 comprises 18 residues. V lost 5 bases and J 0 bases, leaving 19 bases between the germline ends. Germline CDR1 reads SEHNR; CDR2 reads FQNEAQ (reference sequence). The chain's CDR3 is CASSPPQGPLATNEKLFF. The DNA for the CDR3 is TGTGCCAGCAGCCCTCCCCAGGGGCCGCTTGCAACTAATGAAAAACTGTTTTTT.

This clone has only one observation. The V gene is TRBV7-2, the J gene TRBJ2-7; 7 positions match TRBD2. V trimming: 2 bases; J trimming: 2 bases; junction bases outside the gene matches: 3. In germline, CDR1 is SGHTA, CDR2 FQGNSA. The CDR3 extends over 14 amino acids. The CDR3, as DNA: TGTGCCAGCAGCTTAATGGCGGGGGCCTACGAGCAGTACTTC. Residues: CASSLMAGAYEQYF.

This clone was observed a handful of times. This rearrangement joins TRBV9 to TRBJ2-2, with a possible D match to TRBD1 (7 bases). The CDR3 loop spans 18 amino acids. Germline-derived CDR1 and CDR2 are SGDLS and YYNGEE. Trimming shortened V by 1 base and J by 0 bases, and 16 bases separated the two germline ends. In nucleotides, the CDR3 is TGTGCCAGCAGCGTACTACAGGGGACTCCCGCGAACACCGGGGAGCTGTTTTTT. This sequence encodes CASSVLQGTPANTGELFF. Combining the CDR3 with reference TRBV9 and TRBJ2-2 gives the whole variable domain DSGVTQTPKHLITATGQRVTLRCSPRSGDLSVYWYQQSLDQGLQFLIQYYNGEERAKGNILERFSAQQFPDLHSELNLSSLELGDSALYFCASSVLQGTPANTGELFFGEGSRLTVL.

V gene TRBV9 combines with J gene TRBJ2-1; TRBD2 aligns across 11 bases. Looked up from germline, CDR1 is SGDLS and CDR2 is YYNGEE. V shed 4 bases, J shed 7 bases, and the junction held 10 bases outside the gene matches. The CDR3 is 16 residues long. CDR3 DNA sequence: TGTGCCAGCAGCACTAGCGGGGGATACATGAGTAATGAGCAGTTCTTC. Its translation is CASSTSGGYMSNEQFF.

The genes are TRBV5-4 and TRBJ2-1, with TRBD2 matching over 8 bases. Germline trimming cut 1 base from V and 6 bases from J; bases unmatched to any gene: 6. This CDR3 contains 15 residues. Germline loops: CDR1 SGHNT, CDR2 YYREEE (reference sequence). The CDR3 sequence: CASSLYSGRANEQFF. In nucleotides, the CDR3 is TGTGCCAGCAGCTTGTACAGCGGGAGAGCCAATGAGCAGTTCTTC.

The sample holds one count of this clone. The J gene is TRBJ2-1, the V gene TRBV18; 7 bases map to TRBD2. From germline, CDR1 is KGHSH and CDR2 LQKENI. Trimming cost V 3 bases and J 4 bases; bases outside gene matches: 9. There are 16 residues in the CDR3. The CDR3 nucleotides are TGTGCCAGCTCACCCCGAGGGAGGGAAGGATACAATGAGCAGTTCTTC. Translating it yields CASSPRGREGYNEQFF.

The genes are TRBV7-2 and TRBJ2-3; 9 positions match TRBD1. Germline V gene data show CDR1 as SGHTA and CDR2 as FQGNSA. J lost 4 bases, V lost 1 base, and 6 bases had no gene match. The CDR3 is made up of 16 amino acids. The CDR3 spells CASSLGGGQGADTQYF. CDR3 DNA: TGTGCCAGCAGCTTAGGGGGGGGACAGGGCGCAGATACGCAGTATTTT.

V is TRBV4-2 and J is TRBJ1-3; D perhaps matches TRBD1 (5 bases). The CDR3 covers 18 residues. Germline lookup yields CDR1 LGHNA and CDR2 YNFKEQ. V lost 0 bases, J lost 3 bases, and 18 bases lay in between. This chain's CDR3 is CASSQDSGGLEYGNTIYF. CDR3 bases: TGTGCCAGCAGCCAAGATTCGGGGGGTTTAGAGTATGGAAACACCATATATTTT.

The V and J genes are TRBV19 and TRBJ1-1; D unclear. V lost 1 base and J lost 7, with 10 bases in between. Germline loops: CDR1 LNHDA, CDR2 SQIVND (reference sequence). CDR3 length equals 13 residues. In DNA, the CDR3 is TGTGCCAGTAGTATAGCCTGGGAGGGTGAAGCTTTCTTT. It specifies CASSIAWEGEAFF.

The chain carries TRBV6-6 and TRBJ1-5; unclear D gene. Looked up from germline, CDR1 is MNHNY and CDR2 is SVGAGI (reference sequence). The CDR3 runs 13 residues. Trimming shortened V by 8 bases and J by 2 bases, and 10 bases separated the two germline ends. CDR3 DNA sequence: TGTGCCAGCGAGCTTAGAGGCAATCAGCCCCAGCATTTT. The encoded protein is CASELRGNQPQHF.

This sequence joins TRBV28 and TRBJ2-5; a possible D gene is TRBD1 (6 bases). The CDR3 consists of 15 residues. V lost 10 bases and J 1 base, leaving 19 bases between the germline ends. The germline V gene encodes CDR1 MDHEN and CDR2 SYDVKM. CDR3 sequence (DNA): TGTGCCACTCTACCTACAGGGAAATCCCAAGAGACCCAGTACTTC. Translated: CATLPTGKSQETQYF.

The chain has TRBV6-5 and TRBJ2-7, with 8 bases fitting TRBD1. The CDR3 contains 14 residues. V dropped 3 bases and J dropped 2; count of bases not matched to a gene: 3. Looked up from germline, CDR1 is MNHEY and CDR2 is SVGAGI. Here the CDR3 reads CASSYGTGTYEQYF. The DNA for the CDR3 is TGTGCCAGCAGTTATGGGACAGGAACCTACGAGCAGTACTTC.

This clone was seen just once. V gene TRBV19 combines with J gene TRBJ2-6; 7 nucleotides line up with TRBD1. The germline V gene has CDR1 LNHDA and CDR2 SQIVND (reference sequence). V lost 5 bases and J lost 10; bases outside the gene matches: 14. The CDR3 covers 16 residues. The CDR3 DNA reads TGTGCCAGTAGTCCATCCCCAACCGGGACAGAAAACGTCCTGACTTTC. Its protein is CASSPSPTGTENVLTF.

The rearrangement uses TRBV24-1 and TRBJ2-1; TRBD2 aligns across 9 bases. The length of the CDR3 is 16 residues. CDR1 is KGHDR, CDR2 SFDVKD, per germline. The V and J ends lost 0 bases and 2 bases, in that order; junction bases with no gene match: 1. The CDR3 is CATSDLRGGAYNEQFF. The CDR3, as DNA: TGTGCCACCAGTGATTTGCGCGGGGGGGCCTACAATGAGCAGTTCTTC.

By sample fraction, this clone is medium-sized. This chain connects TRBV5-1 to TRBJ1-6; tentatively, D is TRBD1 (6 bases). V lost 7 bases to trimming and J lost 9 bases, with 14 bases between them. This CDR3 has 13 residues. Germline-derived CDR1 and CDR2 are SGHRS and YFSETQ. CDR3 DNA: TGCGCCAGCGCTTCGGGGGGCGGTTCACCCCTCCACTTT. Translated: CASASGGGSPLHF.

The chain is built from TRBV28 and TRBJ2-5; D is undetermined. V was cut by 1 base and J by 4 bases, with 7 bases left in between. Germline V gene lookup returns CDR1 MDHEN and CDR2 SYDVKM. The CDR3 totals 13 residues. The CDR3 region is CASSLFSGETQYF. The CDR3 nucleotides read TGTGCCAGCAGTTTATTCTCCGGAGAGACCCAGTACTTC.

This clone showed up just a few times. The rearrangement uses TRBV3-1 (or the pseudogene TRBV3-2) and TRBJ2-7; 9 nucleotides match TRBD2. The junction had 7 bases not matched to a gene; V was cut back by 4 bases and J by 6 bases. The CDR3 contains 14 residues. Germline lookup yields CDR1 LGHDT and CDR2 YNNKEL (reference sequence). The CDR3 spells CASSLASGISEQYF. CDR3 nucleotides: TGTGCCAGCAGCCTTGCTAGCGGGATTAGCGAGCAGTACTTC.

This chain connects TRBV19 to TRBJ2-1; the match to TRBD2 covers 13 bases. The CDR3 has 13 residues. The germline V gene has CDR1 LNHDA and CDR2 SQIVND (reference sequence). Trimming took 8 bases from V and 15 from J; bases not matched to a gene: 10. The CDR3 DNA is TGTGCCAGTTCGTTGGGACTAGCGGGACGACGGTTCTTC. It translates to CASSLGLAGRRFF. Full variable domain (missing parts from reference TRBV19 and TRBJ2-1): DGGITQSPKYLFRKEGQNVTLSCEQNLNHDAMYWYRQDPGQGLRLIYYSQIVNDFQKGDIAEGYSVSREKKESFPLTVTSAQKNPTAFYLCASSLGLAGRRFFGPGTRLTVL.

This chain links TRBV9 with TRBJ2-1, with 8 bases lining up with TRBD2. The V and J ends lost 1 base and 4 bases, in that order; junction bases with no gene match: 4. The CDR3 is 15 amino acids. Germline V CDR1 and CDR2: SGDLS, YYNGEE. The CDR3 DNA follows: TGTGCCAGCAGCGTATCTAGCGGGCGATACAATGAGCAGTTCTTC. Translation gives CASSVSSGRYNEQFF.

The chain employs TRBV28 and TRBJ1-6; D is unresolved. CDR3 length: 14 amino acids. Germline V CDR1 and CDR2: MDHEN, SYDVKM. The V end was cut by 5 bases, the J end by 9 bases, with 14 bases between. CDR3 sequence: CASSRLGEGSPLHF. The CDR3 DNA sequence: TGTGCCAGCAGTCGATTGGGAGAAGGTTCACCCCTCCACTTT.

This rearrangement joins TRBV27 to TRBJ2-3; the D gene is possibly TRBD2 (6 bases). V lost 8 bases and J 0 bases, leaving 12 bases between the germline ends. This CDR3 region has 14 residues. Germline V CDR1 and CDR2: MNHEY, SMNVEV (reference sequence). This CDR3 is CASRWGVSTDTQYF. For the CDR3, the DNA is TGTGCCAGCCGGTGGGGGGTTAGCACAGATACGCAGTATTTT.

This clone was counted between two and nine times. The chain has TRBV10-3 and TRBJ1-1; the D is unclear. V was trimmed by 1 base and J by 1 base, leaving 4 bases between them. The germline gives CDR1 ENHRY, CDR2 SYGVKD. The CDR3 totals 13 residues. This CDR3 is CAISEYTNTEAFF. The CDR3 region has the DNA TGTGCCATCAGTGAGTACACGAACACTGAAGCTTTCTTT.